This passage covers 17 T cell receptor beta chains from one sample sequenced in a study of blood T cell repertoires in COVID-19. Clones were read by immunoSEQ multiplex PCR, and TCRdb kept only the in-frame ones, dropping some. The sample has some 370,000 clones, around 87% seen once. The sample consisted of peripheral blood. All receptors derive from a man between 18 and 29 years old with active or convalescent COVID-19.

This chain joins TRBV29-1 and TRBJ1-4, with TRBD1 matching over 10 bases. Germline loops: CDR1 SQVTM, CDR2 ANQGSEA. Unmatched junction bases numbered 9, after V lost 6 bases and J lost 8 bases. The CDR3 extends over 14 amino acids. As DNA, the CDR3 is TGCAGCGTCGCGACAGGGGGCCTGGGGGAAAAACTGTTTTTT. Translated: CSVATGGLGEKLFF.

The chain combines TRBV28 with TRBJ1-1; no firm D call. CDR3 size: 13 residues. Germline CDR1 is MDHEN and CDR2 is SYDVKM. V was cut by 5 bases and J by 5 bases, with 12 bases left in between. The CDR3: CASSTGGWTEAFF. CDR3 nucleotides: TGTGCCAGCAGTACGGGAGGGTGGACTGAAGCTTTCTTT. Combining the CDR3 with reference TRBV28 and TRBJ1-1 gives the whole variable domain DVKVTQSSRYLVKRTGEKVFLECVQDMDHENMFWYRQDPGLGLRLIYFSYDVKMKEKGDIPEGYSVSREKKERFSLILESASTNQTSMYLCASSTGGWTEAFFGQGTRLTVV.

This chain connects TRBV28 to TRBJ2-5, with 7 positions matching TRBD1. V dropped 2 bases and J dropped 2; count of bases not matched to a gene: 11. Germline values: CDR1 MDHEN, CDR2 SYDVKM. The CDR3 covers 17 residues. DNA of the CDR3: TGTGCCAGCAGTTTAGAGGTGACAGGGTCATGGCAAGAGACCCAGTACTTC. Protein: CASSLEVTGSWQETQYF.

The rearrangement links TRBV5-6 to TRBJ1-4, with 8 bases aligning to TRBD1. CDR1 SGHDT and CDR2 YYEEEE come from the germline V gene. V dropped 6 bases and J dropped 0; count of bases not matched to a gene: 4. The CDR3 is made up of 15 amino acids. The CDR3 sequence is CASTRGPATNEKLFF. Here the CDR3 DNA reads TGTGCCAGCACCAGGGGGCCCGCAACTAATGAAAAACTGTTTTTT.

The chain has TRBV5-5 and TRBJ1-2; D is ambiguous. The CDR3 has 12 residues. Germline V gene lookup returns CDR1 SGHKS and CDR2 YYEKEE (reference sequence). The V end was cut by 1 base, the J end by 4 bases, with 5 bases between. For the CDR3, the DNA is TGTGCCAGCAGCTTGTCGGGCTATGGCTACACCTTC. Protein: CASSLSGYGYTF.

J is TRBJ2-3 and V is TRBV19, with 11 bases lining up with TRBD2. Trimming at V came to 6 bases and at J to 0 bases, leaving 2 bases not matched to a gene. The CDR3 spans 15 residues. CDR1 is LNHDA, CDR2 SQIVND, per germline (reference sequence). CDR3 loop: CASRGLAESTDTQYF. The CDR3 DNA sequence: TGTGCCAGTAGGGGACTAGCGGAAAGCACAGATACGCAGTATTTT.

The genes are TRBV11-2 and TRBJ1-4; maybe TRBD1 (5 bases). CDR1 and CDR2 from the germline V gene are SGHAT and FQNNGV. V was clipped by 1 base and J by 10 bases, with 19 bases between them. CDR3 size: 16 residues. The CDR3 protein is CASSLGVGGAGGKLFF. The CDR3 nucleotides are TGTGCCAGCAGCTTAGGGGTTGGTGGGGCCGGTGGAAAACTGTTTTTT.

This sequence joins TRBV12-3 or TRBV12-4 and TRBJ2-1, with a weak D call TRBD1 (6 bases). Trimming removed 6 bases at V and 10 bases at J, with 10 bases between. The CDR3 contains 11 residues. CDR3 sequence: CASRQGTEQFF. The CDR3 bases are TGTGCCAGCAGGCAGGGGACGGAGCAGTTCTTC.

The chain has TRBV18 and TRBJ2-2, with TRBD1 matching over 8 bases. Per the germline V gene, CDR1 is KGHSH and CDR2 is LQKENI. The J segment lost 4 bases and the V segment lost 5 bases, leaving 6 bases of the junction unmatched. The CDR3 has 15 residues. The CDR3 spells CASSTQTGGTGELFF. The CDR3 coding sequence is TGTGCCAGCTCAACGCAAACAGGGGGCACCGGGGAGCTGTTTTTT. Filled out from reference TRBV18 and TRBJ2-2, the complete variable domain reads NAGVMQNPRHLVRRRGQEARLRCSPMKGHSHVYWYRQLPEEGLKFMVYLQKENIIDESGMPKERFSAEFPKEGPSILRIQQVVRGDSAAYFCASSTQTGGTGELFFGEGSRLTVL.

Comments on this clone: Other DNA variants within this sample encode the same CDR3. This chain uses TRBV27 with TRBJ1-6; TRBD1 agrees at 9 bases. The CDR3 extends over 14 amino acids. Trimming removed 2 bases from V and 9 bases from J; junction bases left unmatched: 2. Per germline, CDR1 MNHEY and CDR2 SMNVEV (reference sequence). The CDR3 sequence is CASSLRDRVSPLHF. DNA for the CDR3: TGTGCCAGCAGTTTACGGGACAGGGTTTCACCCCTCCACTTT.

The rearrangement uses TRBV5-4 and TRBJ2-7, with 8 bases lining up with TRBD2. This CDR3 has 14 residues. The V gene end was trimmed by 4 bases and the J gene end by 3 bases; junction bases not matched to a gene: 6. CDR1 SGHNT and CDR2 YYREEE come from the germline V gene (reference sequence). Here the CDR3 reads CASSGPGTSYEQYF. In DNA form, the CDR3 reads TGTGCCAGCAGCGGTCCCGGGACTAGCTACGAGCAGTACTTC.

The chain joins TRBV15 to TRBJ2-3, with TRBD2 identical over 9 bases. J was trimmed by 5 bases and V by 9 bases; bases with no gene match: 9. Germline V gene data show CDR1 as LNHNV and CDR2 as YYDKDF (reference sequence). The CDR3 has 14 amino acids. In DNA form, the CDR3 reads TGTGCCACAGGGCGGGGGGGCCAGGGAGATACGCAGTATTTT. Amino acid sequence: CATGRGGQGDTQYF.

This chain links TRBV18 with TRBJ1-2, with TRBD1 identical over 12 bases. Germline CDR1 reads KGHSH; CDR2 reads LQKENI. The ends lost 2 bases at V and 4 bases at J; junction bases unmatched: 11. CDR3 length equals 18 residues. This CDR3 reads CASSPEPGQGALGYGYTF. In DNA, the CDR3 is TGTGCCAGCTCACCAGAGCCGGGACAGGGGGCGCTGGGCTATGGCTACACCTTC.

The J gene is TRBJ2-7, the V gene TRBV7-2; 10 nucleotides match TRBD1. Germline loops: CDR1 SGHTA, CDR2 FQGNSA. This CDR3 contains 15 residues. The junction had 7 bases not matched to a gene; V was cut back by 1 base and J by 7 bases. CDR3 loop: CASSLDRDRGLEQYF. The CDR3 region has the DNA TGTGCCAGCAGCTTAGATCGTGACAGGGGGCTGGAGCAGTACTTC.

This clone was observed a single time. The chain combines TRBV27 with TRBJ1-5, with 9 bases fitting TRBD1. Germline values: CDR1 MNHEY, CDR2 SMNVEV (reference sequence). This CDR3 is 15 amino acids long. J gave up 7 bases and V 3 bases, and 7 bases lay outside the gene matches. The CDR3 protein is CASSFHGQGSQPQHF. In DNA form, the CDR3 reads TGTGCCAGCAGTTTCCATGGACAGGGGAGCCAGCCCCAGCATTTT.

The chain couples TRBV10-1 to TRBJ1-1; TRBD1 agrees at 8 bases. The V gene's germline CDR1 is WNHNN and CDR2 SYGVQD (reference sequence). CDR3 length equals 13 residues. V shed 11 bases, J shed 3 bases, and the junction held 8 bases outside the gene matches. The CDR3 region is CAPRGTGDTEAFF. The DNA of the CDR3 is TGCGCCCCAAGGGGGACAGGAGACACTGAAGCTTTCTTT.

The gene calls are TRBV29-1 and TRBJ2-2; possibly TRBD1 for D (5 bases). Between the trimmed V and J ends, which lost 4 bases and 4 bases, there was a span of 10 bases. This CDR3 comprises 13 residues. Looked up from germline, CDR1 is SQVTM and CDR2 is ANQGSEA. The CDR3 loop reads CSVGVGVTGELFF. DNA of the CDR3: TGCAGCGTTGGGGTAGGGGTCACCGGGGAGCTGTTTTTT.